A single sample gave rise to the 2 T cell receptor beta chains below, sequenced in a study of CD8+ T cells in alopecia areata. cDNA serving as the sequencing template came from extracted, reverse transcribed RNA. Clones were sequenced by immunoSEQ multiplex PCR, and TCRdb holds only the in-frame ones, with some missing. Among about 110,000 clones listed, 45% to 60% were seen once. The specimen sequenced was NKG2D-low CD8+ T cells sorted from blood. Every receptor here comes from a human donor with alopecia areata.

This sequence joins TRBV7-8 and TRBJ2-1; 10 nucleotides match TRBD2. The CDR3 length is 17 residues. The germline V gene encodes CDR1 SGHVS and CDR2 FQNEAQ. Losses at the gene ends were 2 bases for V and 9 bases for J; bases not matched to a gene: 13. CDR3 in DNA: TGTGCCAGCAGCTTAAGGGGGGCTAGCGGGAGACGGGGTGAGCAGTTCTTC. Translating gives CASSLRGASGRRGEQFF.

The rearrangement links TRBV15 to TRBJ2-7; TRBD2 matches at 10 bases. V shed 5 bases and J 0 bases; nucleotides not matched to a gene: 7. The germline V gene encodes CDR1 LNHNV and CDR2 YYDKDF (reference sequence). This CDR3 spans 16 amino acids. In DNA, the CDR3 is TGTGCCACCAGCGACCGACTAGCGGGCTTCTCCTACGAGCAGTACTTC. Protein: CATSDRLAGFSYEQYF.